Listed below are T cell receptor beta chains from one sample, sequenced in a study of identifying expanded T cells in peripheral blood. This table comes from immunoSEQ multiplex PCR, and its TCRdb copy is limited to in-frame clones, with some not included. The sample lists approximately 75,000 clones, roughly 90% occurring once. Source material: blood. These receptors were collected from a person aged 18 to 75 in good health. Both conserved end residues are part of each CDR3. D genes are given only for firm matches. Size is stated for part of the rows, as once, few or many counts, or as a class when the clone is expanded.

d_call	cdr3_length	v_call	clone_size	j_call	cdr3_aa	cdr3_nt
-	20	TRBV7-4	-	TRBJ1-3	CASSLGRDRLTARSGNTIYF	TGTGCCAGCAGCTTAGGTCGCGACCGACTAACAGCGCGCTCTGGAAACACCATATATTTT
TRBD1	18	TRBV14	-	TRBJ1-2	CASSQEGQGQLRRYGYTF	TGTGCCAGCAGCCAAGAGGGACAGGGACAACTCCGTCGTTATGGCTACACCTTC
-	14	TRBV6-5	-	TRBJ1-4	CASSRGGGNEKLFF	TGTGCCAGCTCTCGTGGGGGGGGAAATGAAAAACTGTTTTTT
TRBD2	14	TRBV4-3	-	TRBJ2-1	CASSHLLGGGEQFF	TGCGCCAGCAGCCACCTTTTAGGCGGGGGAGAGCAGTTCTTC
-	14	TRBV19	-	TRBJ2-7	CASSISQGAYEQYF	TGTGCCAGTAGTATATCTCAGGGTGCCTACGAGCAGTACTTC
TRBD2	17	TRBV11-2	-	TRBJ2-1	CASSFPSGIPPYNEQFF	TGTGCCAGCAGCTTCCCTAGCGGGATCCCCCCCTACAATGAGCAGTTCTTC
TRBD1	14	TRBV25-1	-	TRBJ1-1	CASSEGHRGGLAFF	TGTGCCAGCAGTGAAGGGCACAGGGGTGGATTGGCTTTCTTT
-	12	TRBV6-5	-	TRBJ2-2	CASSYGGPELFF	TGTGCCAGCAGTTACGGGGGGCCGGAGCTGTTTTTT
TRBD1	17	TRBV5-3	-	TRBJ2-1	CARSFPGSTGPYNEQFF	TGTGCCAGAAGCTTTCCTGGATCGACAGGGCCCTACAATGAGCAGTTCTTC
-	13	TRBV2	-	TRBJ1-5	CASSEGYVQPQHF	TGTGCCAGCAGTGAGGGGTACGTCCAGCCCCAGCATTTT
-	15	TRBV19	once	TRBJ1-5	CASTYQQGFNQPQHF	TGTGCCAGTACCTACCAGCAGGGCTTCAATCAGCCCCAGCATTTT
-	12	TRBV10-3	-	TRBJ2-5	CAISEWQETQYF	TGTGCCATCAGTGAATGGCAAGAGACCCAGTACTTC
TRBD2	13	TRBV6-6	-	TRBJ2-3	CASSRASGDTQYF	TGTGCCAGCAGTAGAGCTAGCGGAGATACGCAGTATTTT
-	14	TRBV2	-	TRBJ2-1	CASSEALSDTEQFF	TGTGCCAGCAGTGAAGCGCTTAGCGACACTGAGCAGTTCTTC
-	11	TRBV5-1	-	TRBJ2-3	CASSSLDTQYF	TGCGCCAGCAGCTCGCTAGATACGCAGTATTTT
-	16	TRBV7-2	-	TRBJ1-2	CASSLPVVSANYGYTF	TGTGCCAGCAGCCTCCCGGTGGTCAGTGCAAACTATGGCTACACCTTC
-	13	TRBV29-1	-	TRBJ1-2	CSVDRGDNYGYTF	TGCAGCGTTGATCGGGGAGATAACTATGGCTACACCTTC
-	14	TRBV5-1	-	TRBJ2-5	CASSLGTAQETQYF	TGCGCCAGCAGCTTGGGGACAGCTCAAGAGACCCAGTACTTC
TRBD1	15	TRBV19	-	TRBJ1-1	CASSISSGGEFEAFF	TGTGCCAGTAGTATCTCGTCAGGGGGCGAATTTGAAGCTTTCTTT
TRBD1	15	TRBV10-3	-	TRBJ1-2	CAISESIGGNYGYTF	TGTGCCATCAGTGAGTCGATAGGGGGCAACTATGGCTACACCTTC
TRBD1	15	TRBV6-1	-	TRBJ2-3	CASIPDRASTDTQYF	TGTGCCAGCATTCCCGACAGGGCTAGCACAGATACGCAGTATTTT
-	14	TRBV5-1	-	TRBJ2-7	CASSLATGTYEQYF	TGCGCCAGCAGCTTGGCTACAGGGACCTACGAGCAGTACTTC
-	13	TRBV2	once	TRBJ2-1	CASSEAPTYEQFF	TGTGCCAGCAGTGAGGCCCCTACATATGAGCAGTTCTTC
TRBD1	16	TRBV9	-	TRBJ2-3	CASSARDRGLVDTQYF	TGTGCCAGCAGCGCCCGGGACAGGGGGCTGGTAGATACGCAGTATTTT
-	16	TRBV28	-	TRBJ1-6	CASSFSGSSYNSPLHF	TGTGCCAGCAGTTTTAGTGGGAGCTCCTATAATTCACCCCTCCACTTT